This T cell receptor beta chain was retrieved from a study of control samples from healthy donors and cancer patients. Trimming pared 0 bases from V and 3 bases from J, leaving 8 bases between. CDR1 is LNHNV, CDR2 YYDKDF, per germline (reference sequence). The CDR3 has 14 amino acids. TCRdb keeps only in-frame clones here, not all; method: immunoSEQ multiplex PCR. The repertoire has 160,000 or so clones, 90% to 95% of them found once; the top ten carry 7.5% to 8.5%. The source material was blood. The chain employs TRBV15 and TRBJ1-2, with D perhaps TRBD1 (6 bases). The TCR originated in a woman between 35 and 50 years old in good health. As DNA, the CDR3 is TGTGCCACCAGCAGAGATCGGACAGACTATGGCTACACCTTC. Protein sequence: CATSRDRTDYGYTF.